This TCR beta chain was profiled in a study of CD8 T cells in Susac syndrome. At the level of the study: When their blood was taken, patients with Susac syndrome were therapy-naive, taking corticosteroids, or taking intravenous immunoglobulin alone. Study conclusions and caveats: A relatively small number of individuals underwent TCR sequencing and HLA analysis. In Susac syndrome, CD8+ expansion was highest in TEMRA and active disease.

An amount of RNA that ranged from about 0.45 to 1 ug was reverse transcribed with random hexamers. Amplification of TCR beta CDR3 by immunoSEQ multiplex PCR spanned 54 Vbeta and 13 Jbeta. MiXCR was run by TCRdb on the immunoSEQ multiplex PCR reads, yielding one entry per CDR3 protein. Of around 23,000 distinct CDR3 sequences in the sample, about 94% were seen once. The CDR3 has 14 residues. Germline assignment: CDR1 DFQATT and CDR2 SNEGSKA (reference sequence). V lost 2 bases and J 5 bases, leaving 15 bases between the germline ends. Concerning this clonotype: Its antigen is still unknown.

Sequencing input: CD8+ T cells from PBMCs. The TCR was taken from a human donor with Susac syndrome. V is TRBV20-1 and J is TRBJ1-1, with no clear D. The CDR3, as DNA: TGCAGTGCTAGAAGGGAGCGGACCCAAACTGAAGCTTTCTTT. Translating gives CSARRERTQTEAFF.